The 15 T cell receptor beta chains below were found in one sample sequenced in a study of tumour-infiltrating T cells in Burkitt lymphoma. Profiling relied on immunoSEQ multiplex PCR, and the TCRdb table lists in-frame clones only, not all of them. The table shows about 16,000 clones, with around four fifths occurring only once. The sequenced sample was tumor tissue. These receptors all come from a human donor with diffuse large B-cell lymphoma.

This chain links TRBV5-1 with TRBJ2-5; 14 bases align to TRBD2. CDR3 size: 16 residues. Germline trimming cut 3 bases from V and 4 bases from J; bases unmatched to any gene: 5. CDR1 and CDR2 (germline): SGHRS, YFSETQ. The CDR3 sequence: CASSSRLAGGGETQYF. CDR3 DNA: TGCGCCAGCAGCTCACGACTAGCGGGAGGGGGAGAGACCCAGTACTTC.

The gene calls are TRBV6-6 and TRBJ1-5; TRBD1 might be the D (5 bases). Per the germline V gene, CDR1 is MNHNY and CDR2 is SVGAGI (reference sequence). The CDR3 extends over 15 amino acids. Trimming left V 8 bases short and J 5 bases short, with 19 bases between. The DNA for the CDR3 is TGTGCCAGCGGGCACTCGGCGGGGGTTGATCAGCCCCAGCATTTT. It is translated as CASGHSAGVDQPQHF.

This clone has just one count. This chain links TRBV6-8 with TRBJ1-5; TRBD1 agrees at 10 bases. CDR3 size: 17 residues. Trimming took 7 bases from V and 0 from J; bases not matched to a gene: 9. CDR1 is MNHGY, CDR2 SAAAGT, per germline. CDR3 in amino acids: CASMTTGTGDSNQPQHF. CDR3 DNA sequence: TGTGCCAGCATGACAACCGGGACAGGGGATAGCAATCAGCCCCAGCATTTT.

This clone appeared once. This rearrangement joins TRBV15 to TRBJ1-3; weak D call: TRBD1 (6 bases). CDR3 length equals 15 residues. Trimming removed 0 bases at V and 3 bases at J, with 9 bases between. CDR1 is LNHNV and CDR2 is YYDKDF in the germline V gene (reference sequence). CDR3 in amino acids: CATSRDGGSGNTIYF. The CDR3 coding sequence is TGTGCCACCAGCAGAGACGGGGGCAGTGGAAACACCATATATTTT.

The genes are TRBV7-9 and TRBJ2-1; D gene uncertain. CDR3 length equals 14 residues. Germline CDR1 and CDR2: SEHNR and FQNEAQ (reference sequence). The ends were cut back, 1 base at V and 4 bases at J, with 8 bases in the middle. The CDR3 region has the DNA TGTGCCAGCAGCTTAGGTTCCCCTTACAATGAGCAGTTCTTC. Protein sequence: CASSLGSPYNEQFF.

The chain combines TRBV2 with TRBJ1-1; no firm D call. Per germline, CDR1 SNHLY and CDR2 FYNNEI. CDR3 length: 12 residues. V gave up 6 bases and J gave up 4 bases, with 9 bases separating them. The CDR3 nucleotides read TGTGCCAGCAGATATACAGCCACTGAAGCTTTCTTT. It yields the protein CASRYTATEAFF.

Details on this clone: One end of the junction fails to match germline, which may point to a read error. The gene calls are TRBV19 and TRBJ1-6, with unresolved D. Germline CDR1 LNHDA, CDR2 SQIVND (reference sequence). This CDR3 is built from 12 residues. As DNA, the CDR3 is TGTGCTAGTACCGGGCCCCAACTCACCCTCCACTTT. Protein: CASTGPQLTLHF.

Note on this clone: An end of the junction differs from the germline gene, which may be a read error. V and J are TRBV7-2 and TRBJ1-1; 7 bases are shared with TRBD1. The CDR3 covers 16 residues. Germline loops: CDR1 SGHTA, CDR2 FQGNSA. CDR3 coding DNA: TGTGCCAGCAGCGTAGCCGGGACAGCGTTTCGGGCTGAAGCTTTCTTT. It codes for CASSVAGTAFRAEAFF.

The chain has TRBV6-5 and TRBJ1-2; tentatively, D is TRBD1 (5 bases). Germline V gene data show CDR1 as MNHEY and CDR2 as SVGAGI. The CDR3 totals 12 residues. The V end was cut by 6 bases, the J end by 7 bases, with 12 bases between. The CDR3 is CASSPRGGGYTF. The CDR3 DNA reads TGTGCCAGCAGCCCCCGCGGGGGTGGCTACACCTTC.

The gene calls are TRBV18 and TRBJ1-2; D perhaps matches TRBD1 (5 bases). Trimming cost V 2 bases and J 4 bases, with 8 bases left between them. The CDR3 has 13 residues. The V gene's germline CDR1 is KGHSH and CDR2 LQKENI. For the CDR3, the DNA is TGTGCCAGCTCACCAGACAGTTCCTATGGCTACACCTTC. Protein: CASSPDSSYGYTF.

CDR3 DNA sequence: TGTGCCAGCAGCCTGGCTCCTCCAACTAATGAAAAACTGTTTTTT. This encodes CASSLAPPTNEKLFF. This sequence joins TRBV5-5 and TRBJ1-4; D gene ambiguous. The germline CDR1 and CDR2 sequences are SGHKS and YYEKEE (reference sequence). The V gene lost 4 bases and the J gene lost 0 bases, with 10 bases spanning the gap. CDR3 length equals 15 residues.

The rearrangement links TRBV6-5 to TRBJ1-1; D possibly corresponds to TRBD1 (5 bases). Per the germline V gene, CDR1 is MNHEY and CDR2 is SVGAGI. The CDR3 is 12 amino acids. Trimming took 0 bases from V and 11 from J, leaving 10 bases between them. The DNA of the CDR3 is TGTGCCAGCAGTTACTCGGGGCAGGACGCTTTCTTT. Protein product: CASSYSGQDAFF.

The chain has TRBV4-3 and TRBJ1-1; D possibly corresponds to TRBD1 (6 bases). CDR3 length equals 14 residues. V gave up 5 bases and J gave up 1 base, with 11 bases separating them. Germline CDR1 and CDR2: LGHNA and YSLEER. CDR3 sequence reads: CASSSRGGNTEAFF. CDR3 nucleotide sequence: TGCGCCAGCAGCTCCCGAGGGGGGAACACTGAAGCTTTCTTT.

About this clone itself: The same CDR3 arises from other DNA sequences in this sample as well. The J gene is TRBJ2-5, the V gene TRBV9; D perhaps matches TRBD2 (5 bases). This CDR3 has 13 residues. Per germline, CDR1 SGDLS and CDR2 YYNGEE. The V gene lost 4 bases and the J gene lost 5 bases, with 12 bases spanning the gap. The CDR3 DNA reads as TGTGCCAGCAGCCCCCGGGGTTACGAGACCCAGTACTTC. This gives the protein CASSPRGYETQYF.

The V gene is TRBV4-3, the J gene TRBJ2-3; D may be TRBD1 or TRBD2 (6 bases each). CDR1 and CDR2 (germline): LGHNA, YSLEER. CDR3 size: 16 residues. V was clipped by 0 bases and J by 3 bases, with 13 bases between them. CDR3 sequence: CASSQDLEGGTDTQYF. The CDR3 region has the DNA TGCGCCAGCAGCCAAGATCTGGAAGGGGGGACAGATACGCAGTATTTT.